Included here is one T cell receptor beta chain sequence, with context. Its specificity is unknown. The sample belongs to a study of cytomegalovirus exposure and HLA in healthy donors. Background on the study: Later, an analysis reported that the roughly 120 validation repertoires had used the same platform as the approximately 680 first-cohort repertoires.

The table came from immunoSEQ multiplex PCR; TCRdb's copy has only in-frame clones and leaves some out. Seen here are around 220,000 clones, 65% to 85% observed once, and the top ten hold over 12%. Study-level results: There were some public TCRs occurring in many donors, but most TCR sequences were rare.

Losses at the gene ends were 8 bases for V and 3 bases for J; bases not matched to a gene: 2. Germline V CDR1 and CDR2: MGHDK, SYGVNS. The CDR3 length is 14 residues. The specimen was PBMCs. The TCR sequence derives from a woman in her twenties or thirties in good health and CMV-seropositive. V usage is TRBV25-1 and J usage is TRBJ2-2, with TRBD1 matching over 11 bases. CDR3 nucleotides: TGTGCCAGCCGGGACAGGGGGTACACCGGGGAGCTGTTTTTT. Its translation: CASRDRGYTGELFF.